This TCR beta chain was obtained from a study of T cell clonality in common variable immunodeficiency. Broader study findings: Fewer deletions and N-nucleotide insertions were reportedly seen in common variable immunodeficiency TCR beta sequences.

Generated by immunoSEQ multiplex PCR, the TCRdb table keeps only in-frame clones and is missing some. Listed for the sample are 30,000 to 35,000 clones, none seen a single time. This clone has just a few counts. The antigen remains undetermined. The read terminates 3 residues before the CDR3 end, so the remaining end is supplied by the germline J gene. Trimming removed 7 bases at V and 9 bases at J, with 16 bases between. CDR3 length equals 12 residues. Germline V gene sequence: CDR1 SQVTM, CDR2 ANQGSEA. The sequenced sample consisted of peripheral blood mononuclear cells. This chain links TRBV29-1 with TRBJ2-1, with a possible D match to TRBD1 (5 bases). This TCR derives from a human donor with common variable immunodeficiency. Incomplete CDR3 DNA: TGCAGCGCAAGGGCAGGGAATATTGAG. It yields the protein CSARAGNIE. In full, the CDR3 is CSARAGNIEQFF.